These 32 T cell receptor beta chains were sequenced from one sample in a study of naive and memory T cell subsets. RNA was extracted from approximately 2.6 ml of whole blood of healthy adults. Blood and skin TCR RNA was reverse transcribed with alpha and beta constant primers. TCRdb redid the calling of the 5' RACE reads with MiXCR, one entry per CDR3 protein. The sample lists 20,000 to 30,000 distinct CDR3 sequences; approximately 22% were seen once. These receptor sequences come from a female donor in good health.

By its share, this clonotype is medium-sized. The genes are TRBV5-5 and TRBJ2-1, with 8 positions matching TRBD2. Trimming cost V 5 bases and J 6 bases; bases outside gene matches: 10. CDR3 length: 15 amino acids. Germline V gives CDR1 SGHKS, CDR2 YYEKEE (reference sequence). The CDR3 nucleotides read TGTGCCAGCAGTTCGGTAGCGGGATTCGGCAATGAGCAGTTCTTC. Amino acids: CASSSVAGFGNEQFF.

This clonotype was seen at least ten times. The chain has TRBV20-1 and TRBJ2-5; 12 bases line up with TRBD2. CDR1 is DFQATT and CDR2 is SNEGSKA in the germline V gene (reference sequence). Unmatched junction bases numbered 5, after V lost 5 bases and J lost 4 bases. The CDR3 extends over 14 amino acids. CDR3 region: CSAVTSGRGETQYF. CDR3 coding DNA: TGCAGTGCTGTGACTAGCGGGAGAGGAGAGACCCAGTACTTC.

The J gene is TRBJ2-3, the V gene TRBV20-1; D gene uncertain. From germline, CDR1 is DFQATT and CDR2 SNEGSKA (reference sequence). V was cut by 2 bases and J by 6 bases, with 15 bases left in between. This CDR3 spans 14 amino acids. The CDR3 loop reads CSARLPHGADTQYF. CDR3 sequence (DNA): TGCAGTGCTAGACTGCCTCACGGTGCTGATACGCAGTATTTT.

The J gene is TRBJ1-1, the V gene TRBV6-2 or TRBV6-3, with D perhaps TRBD1 (5 bases). V was trimmed by 10 bases and J by 5 bases, leaving 17 bases between them. CDR1 and CDR2 from the germline V gene are MNHEY and SVGEGT. The CDR3 sequence is 13 residues long. CDR3 DNA sequence: TGTGCCATAAAAAGAGGGGTGGGAACTGAAGCTTTCTTT. This sequence encodes CAIKRGVGTEAFF.

This clonotype was observed at least ten times. This chain uses TRBV18 with TRBJ2-2; no definite D call. CDR1 is KGHSH, CDR2 LQKENI, per germline. This CDR3 is 14 amino acids long. V lost 4 bases and J 0 bases, leaving 6 bases between the germline ends. In DNA form, the CDR3 reads TGTGCCAGCTCACAGTCTGCGAACACCGGGGAGCTGTTTTTT. Its translation: CASSQSANTGELFF.

This clonotype rates as medium-sized (0.01 to 0.1%). This rearrangement joins TRBV20-1 to TRBJ2-2, with D uncertain. There are 16 residues in the CDR3. Germline CDR1 DFQATT, CDR2 SNEGSKA (reference sequence). Trimming stripped 2 bases from V and 7 bases from J, with 20 bases between. CDR3 bases: TGCAGTGCTAGACCTGGCTCCCTAGGCGAAAGCGGGGAGCTGTTTTTT. It yields the protein CSARPGSLGESGELFF.

This clonotype was seen at least ten times. The chain is built from TRBV12-5 and TRBJ2-1; 8 bases are shared with TRBD2. This CDR3 has 13 residues. Germline V gene lookup returns CDR1 LGHNT and CDR2 FRNRAP. V trimming: 3 bases; J trimming: 10 bases; junction bases outside the gene matches: 5. The chain's CDR3 is CASGFTSGGEQFF. In nucleotides, the CDR3 is TGTGCTAGTGGTTTTACTAGCGGAGGGGAGCAGTTCTTC.

This clonotype came up a few times. A much larger clone differs by one base, so this may be a read error. V gene TRBV9 combines with J gene TRBJ1-5; TRBD1 might be the D (6 bases). Germline V gives CDR1 SGDLS, CDR2 YYNGEE. The CDR3 totals 16 residues. The CDR3 reads CASSVEENRDHQPQNF. The CDR3 nucleotides read TGTGCCAGCAGCGTAGAAGAGAACAGGGACCATCAGCCCCAGAATTTT.

This chain connects TRBV10-3 to TRBJ2-7; maybe TRBD2 (5 bases). Germline V gene data show CDR1 as ENHRY and CDR2 as SYGVKD. The CDR3 spans 12 residues. Trimming shortened V by 5 bases and J by 2 bases, and 7 bases separated the two germline ends. The CDR3 region is CAISSGAYEQYF. CDR3 in DNA: TGTGCCATCAGTTCCGGGGCCTACGAGCAGTACTTC.

This clonotype was counted many times. The rearrangement joins TRBV9 to TRBJ2-1; possible D gene TRBD1, 5 bases. Trimming shortened V by 2 bases and J by 2 bases, and 11 bases separated the two germline ends. Germline V gives CDR1 SGDLS, CDR2 YYNGEE. There are 15 residues in the CDR3. The CDR3 DNA reads TGTGCCAGCAGCGTTACTGGGGCCCCCTACAATGAGCAGTTCTTC. Amino acids: CASSVTGAPYNEQFF.

This clonotype was detected ten times or more. The V gene is TRBV6-2 or TRBV6-3, the J gene TRBJ2-1; D ambiguous. Per the germline V gene, CDR1 is MNHEY and CDR2 is SVGEGT. This CDR3 has 17 residues. The germline V and J ends were trimmed by 1 base and 3 bases, with 16 bases remaining between them. In DNA, the CDR3 is TGTGCCAGCAGTTACTTACCCACTCTAAATTTCTACAATGAGCAGTTCTTC. It is translated as CASSYLPTLNFYNEQFF.

The V call is TRBV6-6, the J call TRBJ1-2; 7 nucleotides align to TRBD1. The length of the CDR3 is 15 residues. Germline trimming cut 7 bases from V and 2 bases from J; bases unmatched to any gene: 10. The germline V gene has CDR1 MNHNY and CDR2 SVGAGI (reference sequence). CDR3 sequence (DNA): TGTGCCAGCAATATAAACAGGGGTGGAAACTATGGCTACACCTTC. This sequence encodes CASNINRGGNYGYTF.

The J gene is TRBJ2-1, the V gene TRBV20-1; the D gene is possibly TRBD2 (5 bases). CDR3 length: 16 amino acids. Germline V gene lookup returns CDR1 DFQATT and CDR2 SNEGSKA (reference sequence). Trimming shortened V by 4 bases and J by 2 bases, and 18 bases separated the two germline ends. The chain's CDR3 is CSANSASGETYNEQFF. Here the CDR3 DNA reads TGCAGTGCTAATTCGGCCAGCGGAGAAACCTACAATGAGCAGTTCTTC.

This clonotype turned up a few times. J is TRBJ2-1 and V is TRBV9; D might be TRBD2 (5 bases). The CDR3 extends over 13 amino acids. CDR1 is SGDLS, CDR2 YYNGEE, per germline. V lost 2 bases and J 10 bases, leaving 13 bases between the germline ends. CDR3 nucleotide sequence: TGTGCCAGCAGCGTCACTAGGGCGACCGAGCAGTTCTTC. Translated, it gives CASSVTRATEQFF.

By sample fraction, this clonotype is medium-sized. V and J are TRBV6-6 and TRBJ2-7; TRBD1 agrees at 8 bases. Germline trimming cut 7 bases from V and 3 bases from J; bases unmatched to any gene: 8. The CDR3 length is 14 residues. The germline CDR1 and CDR2 sequences are MNHNY and SVGAGI (reference sequence). CDR3 region: CASTPPDRGYEQYF. CDR3 nucleotide sequence: TGTGCCAGCACTCCACCCGACAGGGGCTACGAGCAGTACTTC.

This clonotype was seen many times. The chain carries TRBV20-1 and TRBJ2-3, with 9 bases matching TRBD2. The CDR3 spans 18 residues. The V gene end was trimmed by 0 bases and the J gene end by 3 bases; junction bases not matched to a gene: 13. The germline V gene encodes CDR1 DFQATT and CDR2 SNEGSKA (reference sequence). The CDR3 reads CSARDDPSGTWFTDTQYF. Written as DNA, the CDR3 is TGCAGTGCTAGAGATGATCCTAGCGGGACTTGGTTTACAGATACGCAGTATTTT.

This clonotype has just a few counts. The V call is TRBV29-1, the J call TRBJ2-1; possibly TRBD1 for D (6 bases). The V gene lost 3 bases and the J gene lost 10 bases, with 13 bases spanning the gap. Germline assignment: CDR1 SQVTM and CDR2 ANQGSEA. This CDR3 is 12 amino acids long. CDR3 sequence (DNA): TGCAGCGTTGACCTTACAGGGATCGAGCAGTTCTTC. Protein: CSVDLTGIEQFF.

The genes are TRBV6-2 or TRBV6-3 and TRBJ2-1, with 11 bases aligning to TRBD2. The CDR3 contains 17 residues. Germline lookup yields CDR1 MNHEY and CDR2 SVGEGT. With 4 bases clipped from V and 5 bases from J, the junction kept 10 bases outside the gene matches. The CDR3 reads CASSSLMGTSGHNEQFF. The CDR3, as DNA: TGTGCCAGCAGTTCCCTAATGGGGACTAGCGGTCACAATGAGCAGTTCTTC.

The genes are TRBV20-1 and TRBJ1-4, with TRBD1 matching over 7 bases. The V and J ends lost 5 bases and 8 bases, in that order; junction bases with no gene match: 8. In germline, CDR1 is DFQATT, CDR2 SNEGSKA (reference sequence). The CDR3 length is 13 residues. CDR3 protein: CSADRAVEEKLFF. In nucleotides, the CDR3 is TGCAGTGCTGACAGGGCGGTAGAGGAAAAACTGTTTTTT.

This clonotype was detected many times. V gene TRBV20-1 combines with J gene TRBJ1-1; TRBD1 matches 10 bases. The CDR3 consists of 18 residues. CDR1 and CDR2 from the germline V gene are DFQATT and SNEGSKA (reference sequence). The ends lost 5 bases at V and 0 bases at J; junction bases unmatched: 15. For the CDR3, the DNA is TGCAGTGCTCTTAAACCGGGACAGGGGTGGCCGATGAACACTGAAGCTTTCTTT. Amino acids: CSALKPGQGWPMNTEAFF.

In its sample, this clonotype was seen a few times. The rearrangement links TRBV20-1 to TRBJ2-1; 10 bases line up with TRBD2. In germline, CDR1 is DFQATT, CDR2 SNEGSKA (reference sequence). The CDR3 loop spans 15 amino acids. V shed 3 bases and J 9 bases; nucleotides not matched to a gene: 11. CDR3 in amino acids: CSARGLAGAPGEQFF. CDR3 coding DNA: TGCAGTGCTAGGGGTCTAGCGGGAGCCCCCGGTGAGCAGTTCTTC.

The CDR3 nucleotides are TGCAGTGGGAAGGATAGGTTACTAGCGGGAGTTGGGGAGCAGTACTTC. Its protein is CSGKDRLLAGVGEQYF. The chain links TRBV20-1 to TRBJ2-7; 11 bases align to TRBD2. Trimming cost V 7 bases and J 7 bases; bases outside gene matches: 18. This CDR3 has 16 amino acids. Germline V lookup: CDR1 DFQATT, CDR2 SNEGSKA (reference sequence).

This clonotype has a count of ten or more. CDR3 sequence: CAISESNGGSYEQYF. The CDR3 DNA is TGTGCCATCAGTGAGTCGAACGGGGGCTCCTACGAGCAGTACTTC. The chain carries TRBV10-3 and TRBJ2-7; D is perhaps TRBD2 (6 bases). Trimming pared 0 bases from V and 0 bases from J, leaving 9 bases between. Germline CDR1 reads ENHRY; CDR2 reads SYGVKD. The CDR3 is 15 residues long.

By its share, this clonotype is medium-sized (0.01 to 0.1%). The chain links TRBV7-9 to TRBJ2-5; possibly TRBD2 for D (6 bases). V was pared by 5 bases and J by 6 bases, with 25 bases between. Germline CDR1 reads SEHNR; CDR2 reads FQNEAQ (reference sequence). The CDR3 runs 17 residues. As DNA, the CDR3 is TGTGCCAGCAGCCCCCAGCGGGTACTAGAGGTCATGAAGACCCAGTACTTC. The encoded protein is CASSPQRVLEVMKTQYF. Full variable domain (remainder filled in from reference TRBV7-9 and TRBJ2-5): DTGVSQNPRHKITKRGQNVTFRCDPISEHNRLYWYRQTLGQGPEFLTYFQNEAQLEKSRLLSDRFSAERPKGSFSTLEIQRTEQGDSAMYLCASSPQRVLEVMKTQYFGPGTRLLVL.

In this sample, this clonotype turned up a few times. The genes are TRBV29-1 and TRBJ2-5; TRBD2 aligns across 7 bases. The CDR3 contains 14 residues. Looked up from germline, CDR1 is SQVTM and CDR2 is ANQGSEA. With 6 bases clipped from V and 1 base from J, the junction kept 8 bases outside the gene matches. The CDR3 region has the DNA TGCAGCGTCCTGGGCAGGGAGGGCCAAGAGACCCAGTACTTC. Amino acids: CSVLGREGQETQYF.

The rearrangement links TRBV6-5 to TRBJ2-5; 7 bases align to TRBD1. The CDR3 has 14 residues. V dropped 5 bases and J dropped 7; count of bases not matched to a gene: 10. The germline V gene has CDR1 MNHEY and CDR2 SVGAGI. For the CDR3, the DNA is TGTGCCAGCAGTAGAACGGGACAGCCGAGGACCCAGTACTTC. It codes for CASSRTGQPRTQYF.

The rearrangement uses TRBV4-3 and TRBJ2-3; 11 bases match TRBD2. This CDR3 contains 14 residues. With V trimmed by 4 bases and J by 6 bases, 3 bases remained unmatched. Germline V gene sequence: CDR1 LGHNA, CDR2 YSLEER. The CDR3 DNA reads TGCGCCAGCAGCCGTAGCGGGAGGGCCGATACGCAGTATTTT. Translation: CASSRSGRADTQYF.

This clonotype has more than one count but fewer than ten. The CDR3 reads CASKEGHSYNEQFF. The CDR3 coding sequence is TGTGCCAGCAAAGAAGGGCACTCCTACAATGAGCAGTTCTTC. This sequence joins TRBV6-5 and TRBJ2-1, with unresolved D. CDR1 and CDR2 (germline): MNHEY, SVGAGI. V lost 7 bases to trimming and J lost 0 bases, with 10 bases between them. This CDR3 comprises 14 residues.

About this clonotype: A much larger clone is a single base away; this may be a read error. This chain uses TRBV6-1 with TRBJ2-7, with a weak D call TRBD2 (6 bases). CDR3 length: 12 residues. Per the germline V gene, CDR1 is MNHNS and CDR2 is SASEGT. Between the trimmed V and J ends, which lost 11 bases and 7 bases, there was a span of 18 bases. Here the CDR3 DNA reads TGTGCCGGCCCCCGACCCGGAGGGGAGCAGTACTTC. This sequence encodes CAGPRPGGEQYF.

This sequence joins TRBV6-1 and TRBJ2-1; D unclear. Germline CDR1 and CDR2: MNHNS and SASEGT. This CDR3 has 14 amino acids. V was trimmed by 4 bases and J by 9 bases, leaving 16 bases between them. The CDR3 bases are TGTGCCAGCAGTGGACCGGTGTCGACGGGTGAGCAGTTCTTC. This codes for CASSGPVSTGEQFF.

This clonotype was picked up many times. This chain uses TRBV6-1 with TRBJ1-2, with D tentatively TRBD1 (6 bases). The length of the CDR3 is 12 residues. Germline V lookup: CDR1 MNHNS, CDR2 SASEGT. Between the trimmed V and J ends, which lost 10 bases and 10 bases, there was a span of 19 bases. CDR3 nucleotides: TGTGCCATCGCTCCGCAGGGGCGAGTCTACACCTTC. Translation gives CAIAPQGRVYTF.

Many counts were recorded for this clonotype. The gene calls are TRBV12-3 or TRBV12-4 and TRBJ2-5; the match to TRBD2 covers 14 bases. The CDR3 is 15 residues long. With V trimmed by 5 bases and J by 4 bases, 3 bases remained unmatched. The CDR3 DNA is TGTGCCAGCAGTCCTGGACTAGCGGGGGGAGAGACCCAGTACTTC. Translating gives CASSPGLAGGETQYF.